Listed below are T cell receptor beta chains from one sample, sequenced in a study of blood T cell repertoires in COVID-19. Clones were sequenced by immunoSEQ multiplex PCR, and TCRdb holds only the in-frame ones, with some missing. The sample includes 68,000 or so clones, 75% to 90% of them seen just once. The sample consisted of peripheral blood. These receptors were taken from a man in his forties or fifties with acute or convalescent COVID-19. CDR3s include the opening cysteine and the closing phenylalanine or tryptophan. D genes are given only for firm matches. For some rows the clone size is stated as once, few or many, or as a class when expanded; others skip it.

D gene: .; V gene: TRBV6-1; J gene: TRBJ2-5; clone size: .; CDR3 protein: CASSAGGAGLIVETQYF; CDR3 DNA: TGTGCCAGCAGTGCTGGGGGGGCCGGGTTGATTGTTGAGACCCAGTACTTC
D gene: .; V gene: TRBV9; J gene: TRBJ1-1; clone size: .; CDR3 protein: CASSHGAMNTEAFF; CDR3 DNA: TGTGCCAGCAGCCACGGAGCTATGAACACTGAAGCTTTCTTT
D gene: .; V gene: TRBV7-2; J gene: TRBJ2-7; clone size: .; CDR3 protein: CASSLAPSVPTYEQYF; CDR3 DNA: TGTGCCAGCAGCTTAGCGCCTTCGGTTCCTACCTACGAGCAGTACTTC
D gene: TRBD1; V gene: TRBV24-1; J gene: TRBJ2-2; clone size: .; CDR3 protein: CATSDFRDRTTGELFF; CDR3 DNA: TGTGCCACCAGTGATTTCAGGGACAGGACCACCGGGGAGCTGTTTTTT
D gene: TRBD1; V gene: TRBV10-3; J gene: TRBJ1-1; clone size: .; CDR3 protein: CAISEPDRGGEAFF; CDR3 DNA: TGTGCCATCAGTGAGCCCGACAGGGGCGGTGAAGCTTTCTTT
D gene: TRBD2; V gene: TRBV19; J gene: TRBJ2-1; clone size: .; CDR3 protein: CASSISRGGKTNEQFF; CDR3 DNA: TGTGCCAGTAGTATTAGTCGCGGGGGAAAAACTAATGAGCAGTTCTTC
D gene: TRBD2; V gene: TRBV5-5; J gene: TRBJ2-7; clone size: .; CDR3 protein: CASSFVLAGIRPHEQYF; CDR3 DNA: TGTGCCAGCAGCTTTGTCCTAGCGGGTATTCGCCCCCACGAGCAGTACTTC
D gene: .; V gene: TRBV29-1; J gene: TRBJ2-1; clone size: .; CDR3 protein: CSVEVLTDEQFF; CDR3 DNA: TGCAGCGTTGAAGTTCTCACGGATGAGCAGTTCTTC
D gene: .; V gene: TRBV12-3/TRBV12-4; J gene: TRBJ1-1; clone size: .; CDR3 protein: CASSMSGGTEAFF; CDR3 DNA: TGTGCCAGCAGCATGAGCGGGGGCACTGAAGCTTTCTTT
D gene: .; V gene: TRBV28; J gene: TRBJ2-7; clone size: .; CDR3 protein: CASSLDTSEQYF; CDR3 DNA: TGTGCCAGCAGTTTAGACACGAGCGAGCAGTACTTC
D gene: TRBD1; V gene: TRBV6-5; J gene: TRBJ1-6; clone size: .; CDR3 protein: CASSYIQGSNNSPLHF; CDR3 DNA: TGTGCCAGCAGTTACATACAGGGGAGTAATAATTCACCCCTCCACTTT
D gene: .; V gene: TRBV18; J gene: TRBJ2-1; clone size: .; CDR3 protein: CASSPPAWNEQFF; CDR3 DNA: TGTGCCAGCTCACCACCAGCGTGGAATGAGCAGTTCTTC
D gene: TRBD2; V gene: TRBV27; J gene: TRBJ2-5; clone size: .; CDR3 protein: CASSYKGLAGPQETQYF; CDR3 DNA: TGTGCCAGCAGTTATAAGGGACTAGCGGGACCACAAGAGACCCAGTACTTC
D gene: TRBD1; V gene: TRBV29-1; J gene: TRBJ1-5; clone size: .; CDR3 protein: CSVGQGLSQPQHF; CDR3 DNA: TGCAGCGTGGGACAGGGACTAAGTCAGCCCCAGCATTTT
D gene: TRBD1; V gene: TRBV19; J gene: TRBJ1-4; clone size: .; CDR3 protein: CASSLRRTGMDEKLFF; CDR3 DNA: TGTGCCAGTAGTTTGCGTCGGACAGGCATGGATGAAAAACTGTTTTTT
D gene: TRBD2; V gene: TRBV4-3; J gene: TRBJ2-3; clone size: .; CDR3 protein: CASSQFRTSRDTQYF; CDR3 DNA: TGCGCCAGCAGCCAATTTCGGACTAGCCGTGATACGCAGTATTTT
D gene: TRBD1; V gene: TRBV6-5; J gene: TRBJ1-5; clone size: .; CDR3 protein: CASSSRQGYNQPQHF; CDR3 DNA: TGTGCCAGCAGCTCAAGACAGGGTTACAATCAGCCCCAGCATTTT
D gene: .; V gene: TRBV6-6; J gene: TRBJ2-3; clone size: few; CDR3 protein: CASSYSSRTDTQYF; CDR3 DNA: TGTGCCAGCAGTTACTCGTCTCGCACAGATACGCAGTATTTT
D gene: .; V gene: TRBV4-2; J gene: TRBJ1-5; clone size: .; CDR3 protein: CASSQTGVYSNQPQHF; CDR3 DNA: TGTGCCAGCAGCCAAACGGGAGTCTATAGCAATCAGCCCCAGCATTTT
D gene: TRBD1; V gene: TRBV6-6; J gene: TRBJ1-5; clone size: .; CDR3 protein: CASSPRTGGFNQPQHF; CDR3 DNA: TGTGCCAGCAGCCCACGGACAGGGGGGTTTAATCAGCCCCAGCATTTT
D gene: TRBD2; V gene: TRBV19; J gene: TRBJ2-7; clone size: .; CDR3 protein: CASSISGTSYEQYF; CDR3 DNA: TGTGCCAGTAGTATAAGCGGGACCTCCTACGAGCAGTACTTC
D gene: .; V gene: TRBV6-5; J gene: TRBJ1-6; clone size: .; CDR3 protein: CASTGTNRSPLHF; CDR3 DNA: TGTGCTTCAACAGGGACAAATCGTTCACCCCTCCACTTT
D gene: .; V gene: TRBV24-1; J gene: TRBJ1-5; clone size: .; CDR3 protein: CATGDTGKNQPQHF; CDR3 DNA: TGTGCCACCGGGGACACCGGAAAGAATCAGCCCCAGCATTTT
D gene: .; V gene: TRBV24-1; J gene: TRBJ1-5; clone size: .; CDR3 protein: CATSSQGTEQPQHF; CDR3 DNA: TGTGCCACCAGCTCCCAGGGTACTGAGCAGCCCCAGCATTTT
D gene: .; V gene: TRBV6-2/TRBV6-3; J gene: TRBJ1-2; clone size: .; CDR3 protein: CASSYMVRNYGYTF; CDR3 DNA: TGTGCCAGCAGTTACATGGTGAGGAACTATGGCTACACCTTC
D gene: .; V gene: TRBV30; J gene: TRBJ1-3; clone size: .; CDR3 protein: CAWSVLISGNTIYF; CDR3 DNA: TGTGCCTGGAGTGTACTAATCTCTGGAAACACCATATATTTT
D gene: TRBD1; V gene: TRBV18; J gene: TRBJ1-3; clone size: .; CDR3 protein: CASSPWDSSSGNTIYF; CDR3 DNA: TGTGCCAGCTCACCTTGGGACAGCAGCTCTGGAAACACCATATATTTT
D gene: .; V gene: TRBV2; J gene: TRBJ1-5; clone size: .; CDR3 protein: CASSPWKGITSNQPQHF; CDR3 DNA: TGTGCCAGCAGCCCCTGGAAGGGGATCACTAGCAATCAGCCCCAGCATTTT
D gene: TRBD2; V gene: TRBV3-1/TRBV3-2; J gene: TRBJ2-1; clone size: few; CDR3 protein: CASSQDSGRALNNEQFF; CDR3 DNA: TGTGCCAGCAGCCAAGATAGCGGGAGGGCCCTAAACAATGAGCAGTTCTTC
D gene: .; V gene: TRBV10-3; J gene: TRBJ2-2; clone size: .; CDR3 protein: CAISEREYTGELFF; CDR3 DNA: TGTGCCATCAGTGAGCGGGAGTACACCGGGGAGCTGTTTTTT